This T cell receptor beta chain derives from a study of T-cell reconstitution after alpha-beta-depleted transplantation in children. Findings and limits, study-wide: The main origin of T-cell counts and diversity one year after transplant was newly produced T cells. Reports say that about two months after transplant, the alpha-beta T cells came out of several hundred graft clones that had expanded.

Unique molecular identifiers were incorporated during preparation of the TCRbeta library. A single record per CDR3 protein comes from TCRdb applying MiXCR to the PCR reads. The repertoire includes tens of thousands of distinct CDR3 sequences, roughly 46% of them detected once, and approximately 98% sits in the top ten. This clonotype was seen more than once but under ten times. Its target is unknown. This CDR3 has 15 residues. The J segment lost 4 bases and the V segment lost 4 bases, leaving 6 bases of the junction unmatched. Germline CDR1 and CDR2: LGHNA and YNFKEQ. Sequencing was performed on PBMCs, mostly from graft donor cells, taken 360 days after TCRalphabeta/CD19-depleted stem cell transplant. This TCR was sampled from a male patient aged 10 to 17 who had a stem cell transplant for acute lymphoblastic leukemia, so the T cells may come from the graft donor. The V gene is TRBV4-2, the J gene TRBJ1-1, with 10 bases identical to TRBD1. This chain's CDR3 is CASSPWDRGGTEAFF. The CDR3 region has the DNA TGTGCCAGCAGCCCTTGGGACAGGGGAGGCACTGAAGCTTTCTTT.